This T cell receptor (beta chain) derives from a study of T cell repertoires in cytomegalovirus infection (dated 2019 in TCRdb). The study in broad terms: Alongside well-studied HLA-B-restricted epitopes, the peptide stimulations were aimed at recently identified HLA-C-restricted CMV epitopes, whose presentation resists viral immunomodulation. The HLA type of each donor mattered for the analysis, because public TCR beta signatures pointed to carriage of CMV infection along with the matching HLA type. The full study reports these points: The ex vivo response was dominated by HLA-C-restricted CMV-specific TCR beta clonotypes, which also provided the single most frequent clonotype in two of eight donors. In both this cohort and an independent roughly 350-donor cohort, the cumulative frequency of public TCR beta family members distinguished carriers of CMV infection plus the relevant HLA type.

Its CDR3 holds 12 amino acids, cysteine through phenylalanine. Solely the CDR3 DNA is kept, with 36 bases framed from the first base. Via the germline V gene, CDR1 is ENHRY and CDR2 SYGVKD. V is clipped by 10 bases and J by 3 bases, and the sequence between their germline boundaries is 12 bases long. About this clonotype: The specificity of this receptor is unknown. Base qualities are not at hand, and no much larger clone is one base apart.

Data came from an Illumina HiSeq 1500. Clones were called with MiXCR by TCRdb after fastp trimmed the public reads at Q25, and only in-frame beta chains were retained. Entries are consolidated by CDR3 protein sequence, retaining the most common genes and DNA. The sample has 650,000 to 900,000 distinct CDR3 sequences on record, around a third of them singletons. 9.5% to 15% of the sample is taken by the ten largest. The sample's treatment or condition, from its label and the paper: in vitro stimulation with specific CMV peptide epitopes to enrich CMV-specific T cells. The material was cultured CD8+ T cells from PBMCs, obtained from culture after CMV antigen stimulation. This TCR came from a human donor in good health (CMV status not recorded). Some clones in this sample may be carry-over from other donors' samples. The rearrangement joined TRBV10-3 to TRBJ1-2; a tentative D match to TRBD1 spans 6 bases. The CDR3 reads as follows: CATGDGDYGYTF. The DNA sequence is as follows: TGTGCCACAGGGGACGGTGACTATGGCTACACCTTC.